This paragraph covers one T cell receptor (beta chain) sequence. This entry is derived from a study of blood T cell repertoires in COVID-19. This CDR3 spans 16 amino acids. Trimming took 0 bases from V and 4 from J; bases not matched to a gene: 4. Germline V gene sequence: CDR1 SGHRS, CDR2 YFSETQ. Measured with immunoSEQ multiplex PCR; TCRdb has only the in-frame clones, and not every one. The table records some 130,000 clones, around 83% of them present only once. Source material: peripheral blood. The rearrangement links TRBV5-1 to TRBJ2-7; TRBD2 aligns across 13 bases. The receptor's source is a woman between 50 and 59 years old with acute or convalescent COVID-19. CDR3 nucleotides: TGCGCCAGCAGCTTGGTTGCGACTAGCGGGGGGTACGAGCAGTACTTC. Its translation: CASSLVATSGGYEQYF.